Below, 19 T cell receptor beta chains from the same sample are listed, as sequenced in a study of blood T cell repertoires in COVID-19. Clones were read by immunoSEQ multiplex PCR, and TCRdb kept only the in-frame ones, dropping some. The sample has over 250,000 clones; 80% to 90% are singletons. The sample was PBMCs or T cells enriched from blood (not recorded which). The receptor set was obtained from a woman in her late teens or twenties who had recovered from COVID-19.

CDR3 coding DNA: TGCGCCAGCAGCCAAGGGAGCGGGAATCAGCCCCAGCATTTT. This gives the protein CASSQGSGNQPQHF. The J gene is TRBJ1-5, the V gene TRBV4-1, with no clear D. The CDR3 runs to 14 residues. V lost 1 base to trimming and J lost 4 bases, with 8 bases between them. Per germline, CDR1 MGHRA and CDR2 YSYEKL.

The CDR3 is CASSYFSGGASDEQFF. DNA for the CDR3: TGTGCCAGCAGTTATTTTAGCGGGGGGGCGTCCGATGAGCAGTTCTTC. The chain combines TRBV6-5 with TRBJ2-1; TRBD2 matches 11 bases. This CDR3 is 16 amino acids long. Germline trimming cut 3 bases from V and 8 bases from J; bases unmatched to any gene: 9. Per the germline V gene, CDR1 is MNHEY and CDR2 is SVGAGI.

V gene TRBV9 combines with J gene TRBJ2-1; D is perhaps TRBD2 (6 bases). Trimming took off 0 bases at V and 6 bases at J, with 13 bases between the two ends. This CDR3 comprises 15 residues. Germline-derived CDR1 and CDR2 are SGDLS and YYNGEE. The CDR3 nucleotides are TGTGCCAGCAGCGTAGTACTAGCTCCCTCCAATGAGCAGTTCTTC. It specifies CASSVVLAPSNEQFF.

The V call is TRBV12-3 or TRBV12-4, the J call TRBJ2-5; D unclear. The V end was cut by 7 bases, the J end by 3 bases, with 12 bases between. The CDR3 has 13 amino acids. The CDR3 bases are TGTGCCAGCACCAGGAACTCCGAAGAGACCCAGTACTTC. This sequence encodes CASTRNSEETQYF.

This chain connects TRBV27 to TRBJ2-3, with D possibly TRBD2 on 6 matching bases. The CDR3 runs to 15 residues. Germline V gene data show CDR1 as MNHEY and CDR2 as SMNVEV (reference sequence). Trimming removed 3 bases at V and 2 bases at J, with 12 bases between. The CDR3 region is CASSFRPGLTDTQYF. The CDR3 DNA is TGTGCCAGCAGTTTTCGCCCGGGACTCACAGATACGCAGTATTTT.

This clone was seen a single time. This sequence joins TRBV11-2 and TRBJ1-6, with D unresolved. V lost 1 base and J lost 4, with 11 bases in between. The CDR3 loop spans 16 amino acids. Looked up from germline, CDR1 is SGHAT and CDR2 is FQNNGV. The CDR3 DNA follows: TGTGCCAGCAGCTTAGGGTCGACAACTTATAATTCACCCCTCCACTTT. Protein product: CASSLGSTTYNSPLHF.

The V call is TRBV5-1, the J call TRBJ1-3, with D uncertain. Germline CDR1 SGHRS, CDR2 YFSETQ. This CDR3 is 12 amino acids long. V was cut by 4 bases and J by 8 bases, with 10 bases left in between. CDR3 protein: CASSPLGDTIYF. The CDR3 nucleotides read TGCGCCAGCAGCCCTCTCGGGGACACCATATATTTT.

The rearrangement links TRBV29-1 to TRBJ1-1; no firm D call. Trimming took off 4 bases at V and 3 bases at J, with 6 bases between the two ends. The V gene's germline CDR1 is SQVTM and CDR2 ANQGSEA. The CDR3 covers 11 residues. The CDR3 reads CSVVEDTEAFF. The DNA for the CDR3 is TGCAGCGTTGTCGAGGACACTGAAGCTTTCTTT.

This chain joins TRBV4-1 and TRBJ1-6, with 9 bases matching TRBD1. V shed 1 base and J 5 bases; nucleotides not matched to a gene: 0. From germline, CDR1 is MGHRA and CDR2 YSYEKL. This CDR3 is 15 amino acids long. As DNA, the CDR3 is TGCGCCAGCAGCCAAGGGACAGGGGATAATTCACCCCTCCACTTT. It is translated as CASSQGTGDNSPLHF.

This clone was recorded only once. V is TRBV10-3 and J is TRBJ2-3, with TRBD2 as a possible D gene (6 bases). The germline gives CDR1 ENHRY, CDR2 SYGVKD. There are 15 residues in the CDR3. V was clipped by 2 bases and J by 0 bases, with 9 bases between them. Written as DNA, the CDR3 is TGTGCCATCAGTGAGGGACGGGGGAGCACAGATACGCAGTATTTT. Translated: CAISEGRGSTDTQYF.

The chain carries TRBV29-1 and TRBJ2-7; D is undetermined. V shed 6 bases and J shed 4 bases, with 10 bases lying between them. CDR1 is SQVTM, CDR2 ANQGSEA, per germline. The length of the CDR3 is 11 residues. CDR3 region: CSVHDIYEQYF. In DNA, the CDR3 is TGCAGCGTACACGACATATACGAGCAGTACTTC.

J is TRBJ2-7 and V is TRBV11-2; 7 bases match TRBD1. Per the germline V gene, CDR1 is SGHAT and CDR2 is FQNNGV. With V trimmed by 7 bases and J by 6 bases, 9 bases remained unmatched. This CDR3 is 13 amino acids long. The CDR3 DNA reads TGTGCCAGCAACCCTACAGGGGTGCGCGAGCAGTACTTC. Translating gives CASNPTGVREQYF.

This chain uses TRBV19 with TRBJ2-2; 7 bases match TRBD1. CDR3 size: 14 residues. Germline V gene lookup returns CDR1 LNHDA and CDR2 SQIVND (reference sequence). After removal of 6 bases from V and 5 bases from J, the junction contained 6 bases not matched to a gene. CDR3 nucleotides: TGTGCCAGTAGCTCGACAGGGAGTACCGGGGAGCTGTTTTTT. It yields the protein CASSSTGSTGELFF.

This chain connects TRBV7-9 to TRBJ2-2; 9 bases are shared with TRBD1. V lost 4 bases to trimming and J lost 8 bases; unmatched junction nucleotides: 8. The CDR3 runs to 15 residues. Germline CDR1 reads SEHNR; CDR2 reads FQNEAQ (reference sequence). The CDR3 DNA reads TGTGCCAGCAGCTCTGGGACAGGGAAGGTGGGGGAGCTGTTTTTT. It codes for CASSSGTGKVGELFF.

V is TRBV10-3 and J is TRBJ2-7; D is undetermined. From germline, CDR1 is ENHRY and CDR2 SYGVKD. The CDR3 runs to 13 residues. V was cut by 0 bases and J by 3 bases, with 6 bases left in between. CDR3 protein: CAISESFSYEQYF. CDR3 nucleotide sequence: TGTGCCATCAGTGAGTCCTTTAGCTACGAGCAGTACTTC.

This chain links TRBV11-2 with TRBJ2-5, with a tentative D call TRBD2 (5 bases). Germline CDR1 is SGHAT and CDR2 is FQNNGV. The CDR3 contains 15 residues. Trimming shortened V by 2 bases and J by 3 bases, and 13 bases separated the two germline ends. This chain's CDR3 is CASSLSLAREETQYF. As DNA, the CDR3 is TGTGCCAGCAGCTTATCTCTAGCAAGAGAAGAGACCCAGTACTTC.

The V and J genes are TRBV3-1 (or the pseudogene TRBV3-2) and TRBJ2-1; D is unresolved. The ends were cut back, 2 bases at V and 6 bases at J, with 20 bases in the middle. Germline CDR1 reads LGHDT; CDR2 reads YNNKEL (reference sequence). There are 17 residues in the CDR3. In DNA form, the CDR3 reads TGTGCCAGCAGCCAAATATTTCGGGTGCTAGTTAGCAATGAGCAGTTCTTC. Amino acid sequence: CASSQIFRVLVSNEQFF.

The chain couples TRBV12-5 to TRBJ2-3; TRBD2 agrees at 9 bases. The CDR3 is 14 amino acids. From germline, CDR1 is LGHNT and CDR2 FRNRAP. After removal of 5 bases from V and 4 bases from J, the junction contained 4 bases not matched to a gene. DNA for the CDR3: TGTGCTAGTGGTGCGCGGGGGGGCCCAGATACGCAGTATTTT. Translation: CASGARGGPDTQYF. Combining the CDR3 with reference TRBV12-5 and TRBJ2-3 gives the whole variable domain DARVTQTPRHKVTEMGQEVTMRCQPILGHNTVFWYRQTMMQGLELLAYFRNRAPLDDSGMPKDRFSAEMPDATLATLKIQPSEPRDSAVYFCASGARGGPDTQYFGPGTRLTVL.

The chain joins TRBV11-3 to TRBJ1-2; a possible D gene is TRBD1 (5 bases). Germline V gives CDR1 SGHNT, CDR2 YENEEA. This CDR3 contains 14 residues. V gave up 7 bases and J gave up 7 bases, with 19 bases separating them. CDR3 nucleotides: TGTGCCAGCATCCTAGGGGCGCAGGGCCTTGGCTACACCTTC. Protein product: CASILGAQGLGYTF.